The present T cell receptor (beta chain) was sequenced within a study of radiation and T cells in renal cell carcinoma. Indicated time point: blood 4 weeks post-SBRT, at nephrectomy. Treatment defined: 15 Gy SBRT to primary tumor, nephrectomy 4 weeks later. Germline assignment: CDR1 MNHNS and CDR2 SASEGT. V lost 3 bases and J lost 2, with 14 bases in between. The CDR3 is 16 amino acids. The assay was immunoSEQ multiplex PCR, and TCRdb's table has in-frame clones only and misses some. In the table there are around 64,000 clones, around 80% of which are singletons. The clonotype comes from a man in his sixties with renal cell carcinoma. Sequencing used blood, obtained from a patient whose treatment included radiotherapy and nephrectomy. The chain combines TRBV6-1 with TRBJ1-3; D possibly corresponds to TRBD1 (6 bases). This chain's CDR3 is CASSEGLRGPGNTIYF. CDR3 DNA: TGTGCCAGCAGTGAGGGACTACGGGGGCCTGGAAACACCATATATTTT.